This TCR beta chain was identified during a study of blood T cell repertoires in COVID-19. Study-wide background: COVID-19 samples, acute and convalescent, were from the United States, Italy and Spain.

In the source study's methods: How many nucleated cells were present was estimated from reference gene primer amplification. Here immunoSEQ multiplex PCR was the method, and the copy in TCRdb shows in-frame clones only, minus some. V and J calls and clone size are given by that table; D and trimming were obtained from the DNA. The table has around 370,000 clones, approximately 90% seen once; the top ten hold roughly 3.4%. In germline, CDR1 is ENHRY, CDR2 SYGVKD. Trimming left V 10 bases short and J 3 bases short, with 21 bases between. CDR3 length: 15 residues. The rearrangement uses TRBV10-3 and TRBJ1-2; TRBD1 might be the D (5 bases). This TCR was recovered from a woman aged 18-29 years who had recovered from COVID-19. The sequenced sample was peripheral blood. CDR3 in amino acids: CATQQALVRDYGYTF. CDR3 bases: TGTGCCACCCAACAGGCCCTTGTTAGGGACTATGGCTACACCTTC.